The clone carrying this T cell receptor (beta chain) was recorded only once. As yet, its antigen is unknown. This CDR3 spans 18 amino acids. CDR1 is SGHDT and CDR2 is YYEEEE in the germline V gene. V shed 0 bases, J shed 1 base, and the junction held 9 bases outside the gene matches. The data originate from a study of cytomegalovirus exposure and HLA in healthy donors. Study-wide points: Across donors, presence/absence analyses took sequencing depth to be roughly uniform. The classifier reportedly diagnosed cytomegalovirus status with high specificity and sensitivity. Earlier analysis looked at TCR beta V segments, and most were productive about 90% or about 30% of the time.

The PCR used 60 Vbeta and 13 Jbeta primers. The assay was immunoSEQ multiplex PCR, and TCRdb's table has in-frame clones only and misses some. The table shows approximately 180,000 clones, with around 80% occurring only once. The TCR was taken from a man younger than 35 in good health and CMV-seronegative. This chain joins TRBV5-6 and TRBJ2-7; 11 nucleotides align to TRBD2. The sample taken for sequencing was PBMCs. CDR3 nucleotide sequence: TGTGCCAGCAGCTTGGCCTTTATTGGGACTAGCGGTTCCTACGAGCAGTACTTC. Encoded protein: CASSLAFIGTSGSYEQYF.